This entry is about one T cell receptor (beta chain). This clone was seen once. The antigen this receptor binds is unknown. Nothing much larger sits one base from this clone, and base qualities are not available. This record belongs to a study of blood T cell repertoires in COVID-19 (dated by TCRdb to 2018 to 2020). At the level of the whole study: Samples from collaborators originated in the United States, Italy and Spain and spanned both the acute and convalescent phases of COVID-19. The material from the prospective study consisted of cDNA or gDNA derived from T cells, B-cell-depleted T cells, or PBMCs. Deeply sampled blood TCRbeta repertoires from subjects exposed to, actively infected with, or recovered from COVID-19 were included in the dataset. Nearly every sample came with metadata listing a de-identified subject ID, COVID-19 status, age in years and sex. The repertoires were made available in a free public database intended to serve as a resource for research on the immune response to SARS-CoV-2. Where available, HLA class I and class II types were taken from metadata supplied by the sample provider and were not determined by assay-based typing. Samples were obtained from the ongoing ImmuneRACE study (first 160 participants) and from 1,254 subjects provided by 6 global collaborators. On the study overall, not on this receptor specifically: The quantity of clinical and demographic metadata differed by source and by participant and was supplied without curation.

V and J are truncated by 4 bases and 2 bases respectively, leaving an intervening sequence of 10 bases. The germline V gene yields SQVTM for CDR1 and ANQGSEA for CDR2. Its CDR3 holds 13 amino acids, cysteine through phenylalanine. Solely the CDR3 DNA is kept, with 39 bases framed from the first base. TCRbeta CDR3 regions were amplified from genomic DNA using the immunoSEQ Assay, a bias-controlled multiplex PCR. In the authors' own workflow: The number of nucleated cells in each sample was estimated by amplification of reference gene primers within the assay. To quantify the absolute abundance of each unique TCRbeta CDR3 rearrangement, sequence reads were collapsed and filtered. For each sample, productive Simpson clonality was calculated as the square root of Simpson's diversity index over productive rearrangements. TCRdb obtained this table from immuneACCESS and retained in-frame rearrangements with V and J assigned. These tables miss some clones; where compared with another copy, unresolved V genes account for less than half of the shortfall, and the remainder is unexplained. Clone size and V and J calls were adopted from that table, with D and trimming inferred from the DNA. The sample profile shows about 40,000 clones; approximately 83% of them were found once. About 2.8% of the sample rests with the top ten.

Whole blood was collected in K2EDTA tubes by collaborating institutions according to the institutions' own protocols. For TCRbeta analysis, collaborators shipped samples as frozen whole blood, isolated PBMCs, or DNA extracted from either of those sample types. Input material: peripheral blood. The sequence was obtained from a woman aged 60-75 years with acute or convalescent COVID-19. The sequence joins TRBV29-1 to TRBJ2-3, with a tentative D gene TRBD1 over 6 matching bases. The DNA reads as follows: TGCAGCGTTGTACAGGGCAACACAGATACGCAGTATTTT. It encodes CSVVQGNTDTQYF.